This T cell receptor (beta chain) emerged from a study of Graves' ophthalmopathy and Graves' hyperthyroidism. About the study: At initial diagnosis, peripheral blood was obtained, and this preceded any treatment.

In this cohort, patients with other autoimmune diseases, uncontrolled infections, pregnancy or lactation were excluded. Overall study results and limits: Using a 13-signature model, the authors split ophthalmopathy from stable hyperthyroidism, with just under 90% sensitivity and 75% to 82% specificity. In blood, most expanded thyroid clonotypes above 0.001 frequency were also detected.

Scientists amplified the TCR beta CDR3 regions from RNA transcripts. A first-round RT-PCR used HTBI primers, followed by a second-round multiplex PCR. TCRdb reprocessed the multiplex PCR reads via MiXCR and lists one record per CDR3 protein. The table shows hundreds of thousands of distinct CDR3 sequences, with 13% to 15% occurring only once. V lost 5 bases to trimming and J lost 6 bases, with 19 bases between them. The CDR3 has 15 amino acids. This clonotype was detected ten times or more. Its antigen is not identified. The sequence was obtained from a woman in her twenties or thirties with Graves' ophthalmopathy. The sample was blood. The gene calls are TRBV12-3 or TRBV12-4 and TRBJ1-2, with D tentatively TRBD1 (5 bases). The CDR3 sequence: CASSPLGPGRHGYTF. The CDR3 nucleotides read TGTGCCAGCAGTCCACTGGGACCCGGCAGACATGGCTACACCTTC.